These 32 T cell receptor beta chains were sequenced from one sample in a study of shared clonotypes between healthy human individuals. TCRdb's copy holds only in-frame clones and misses some; the assay was immunoSEQ multiplex PCR. The sample contains 800,000 to 950,000 clones, just over 95% of which appear only once. Terminally differentiated effector memory CD45RA+ cells were excluded by CCR7 positive selection of CD45RO-negative cells. Specimen: naive CD8+ T cells sorted from blood. All receptors come from a man under 40 in good health.

The CDR3 coding sequence is TGTGCCAGCAGTTTATTCGCCTATCAGCCCCAGCATTTT. Its translation: CASSLFAYQPQHF. The rearrangement joins TRBV27 to TRBJ1-5; D ambiguous. Trimming took 1 base from V and 5 from J, leaving 6 bases between them. The germline V gene encodes CDR1 MNHEY and CDR2 SMNVEV (reference sequence). This CDR3 contains 13 residues.

The genes are TRBV7-7 and TRBJ2-7; D possibly uses TRBD1 or TRBD2 (5 bases each). V lost 5 bases, J lost 2 bases, and 10 bases lay in between. Germline-derived CDR1 and CDR2 are SSHAT and FNYEAQ (reference sequence). This CDR3 region has 13 residues. The chain's CDR3 is CASSPEGTYEQYF. The CDR3 DNA reads TGTGCCAGCAGCCCCGAGGGGACCTACGAGCAGTACTTC.

This chain links TRBV11-2 with TRBJ2-2, with 7 bases lining up with TRBD2. Germline V gene lookup returns CDR1 SGHAT and CDR2 FQNNGV. The CDR3 is 18 residues long. J gave up 1 base and V 3 bases, and 11 bases lay outside the gene matches. In nucleotides, the CDR3 is TGTGCCAGCAGCTTCTGGCCGACGCGCGGGAGGAACACCGGGGAGCTGTTTTTT. Translation gives CASSFWPTRGRNTGELFF.

V and J are TRBV27 and TRBJ1-1, with D uncertain. The ends were cut back, 3 bases at V and 7 bases at J, with 12 bases in the middle. The CDR3 contains 13 residues. Germline loops: CDR1 MNHEY, CDR2 SMNVEV (reference sequence). The CDR3 is CASSLPGLGEAFF. The CDR3 DNA sequence: TGTGCCAGCAGTTTGCCGGGCCTCGGTGAAGCTTTCTTT.

The count of this clone is one. The chain is built from TRBV7-3 and TRBJ1-1; D might be TRBD1 (6 bases). CDR3 length equals 15 residues. The germline V gene has CDR1 SGHTA and CDR2 FQGTGA. V lost 7 bases to trimming and J lost 0 bases, with 15 bases between them. In nucleotides, the CDR3 is TGTGCCAGCACCCTCAAGGGGACAATGAACACTGAAGCTTTCTTT. Its protein is CASTLKGTMNTEAFF.

This chain connects TRBV7-8 to TRBJ2-6, with D tentatively TRBD1 (6 bases). The CDR3 spans 18 residues. V lost 3 bases to trimming and J lost 0 bases, with 15 bases between them. Germline V lookup: CDR1 SGHVS, CDR2 FQNEAQ. The CDR3 sequence is CASSFKRQVVSGANVLTF. In DNA form, the CDR3 reads TGTGCCAGCAGCTTTAAGAGACAGGTGGTCTCTGGGGCCAACGTCCTGACTTTC.

This CDR3 reads CASSVQDNSNQPQHF. The CDR3 region has the DNA TGTGCCAGCAGTGTACAGGATAATAGCAATCAGCCCCAGCATTTT. This sequence joins TRBV2 and TRBJ1-5; D possibly corresponds to TRBD1 (5 bases). Deletions cut 4 bases from V and 0 bases from J, with 10 bases between. The CDR3 loop spans 15 amino acids. CDR1 is SNHLY and CDR2 is FYNNEI in the germline V gene.

In this sample, this clone turned up once. One junction end disagrees with the germline gene, perhaps due to a read error. This chain links TRBV10-3 with TRBJ2-7; perhaps D is TRBD1 or TRBD2 (5 bases each). Germline values: CDR1 ENHRY, CDR2 SYGVKD. The CDR3 is 14 residues long. CDR3 DNA sequence: TGTGCCATCAGTGCGAGGGGCCCCTCCTACGAGCTGTACTTC. Encoded protein: CAISARGPSYELYF.

This rearrangement joins TRBV7-8 to TRBJ2-1; D not resolved. The CDR3 has 20 amino acids. Trimming removed 5 bases from V and 6 bases from J, with 32 bases in between. CDR1 and CDR2 (germline): SGHVS, FQNEAQ. The CDR3 is CASSPRRALLVGRYINEQFF. The CDR3 DNA sequence: TGTGCCAGCAGCCCCCGGCGAGCGCTGTTGGTAGGTAGATACATCAATGAGCAGTTCTTC.

The chain couples TRBV15 to TRBJ2-3; no firm D call. The CDR3 is 12 residues long. Looked up from germline, CDR1 is LNHNV and CDR2 is YYDKDF (reference sequence). Trimming took 6 bases from V and 5 from J, leaving 9 bases between them. CDR3 DNA sequence: TGTGCCACCAGTCCCGTTAGAGATACGCAGTATTTT. The encoded protein is CATSPVRDTQYF.

The chain joins TRBV7-8 to TRBJ1-1; TRBD1 is a possible D gene (5 bases). The CDR3 is made up of 15 amino acids. The germline V gene encodes CDR1 SGHVS and CDR2 FQNEAQ. Trimming cost V 5 bases and J 1 base, with 14 bases left between them. The CDR3 sequence is CASSADGGRNTEAFF. The CDR3, as DNA: TGTGCCAGCAGCGCGGACGGGGGTCGGAACACTGAAGCTTTCTTT. Full variable domain (rest looked up from reference TRBV7-8 and TRBJ1-1): GAGVSQSPRYKVAKRGQDVALRCDPISGHVSLFWYQQALGQGPEFLTYFQNEAQLDKSGLPSDRFFAERPEGSVSTLKIQRTQQEDSAVYLCASSADGGRNTEAFFGQGTRLTVV.

The chain joins TRBV7-9 to TRBJ2-6, with unresolved D. The CDR3 is made up of 14 amino acids. Germline V gene lookup returns CDR1 SEHNR and CDR2 FQNEAQ (reference sequence). Trimming left V 2 bases short and J 6 bases short, with 8 bases between. The chain's CDR3 is CASSLRQVANVLTF. CDR3 nucleotides: TGTGCCAGCAGCTTAAGGCAGGTGGCCAACGTCCTGACTTTC.

The chain carries TRBV7-9 and TRBJ1-6; D gene ambiguous. This CDR3 contains 16 residues. V was pared by 0 bases and J by 6 bases, with 12 bases between. Germline CDR1 is SEHNR and CDR2 is FQNEAQ (reference sequence). Here the CDR3 reads CASSLAGGLRNSPLHF. Written as DNA, the CDR3 is TGTGCCAGCAGCTTAGCGGGCGGCCTCCGTAATTCACCCCTCCACTTT.

This rearrangement joins TRBV19 to TRBJ2-2; TRBD1 or TRBD2 may be the D gene (5 bases each). V gave up 7 bases and J gave up 7 bases, with 7 bases separating them. CDR1 and CDR2 (germline): LNHDA, SQIVND (reference sequence). This CDR3 is built from 11 residues. The chain's CDR3 is CASMGDGELFF. The DNA for the CDR3 is TGTGCCAGTATGGGGGACGGGGAGCTGTTTTTT.

CDR3 sequence reads: CASSPLVAKNIQYF. For the CDR3, the DNA is TGTGCCAGCAGCCCACTAGTGGCCAAAAACATTCAGTACTTC. This sequence joins TRBV6-6 and TRBJ2-4; weak D call: TRBD2 (5 bases). The CDR3 sequence is 14 residues long. Germline CDR1 is MNHNY and CDR2 is SVGAGI (reference sequence). V was shortened by 6 bases and J by 1 base, with 10 bases between the two germline ends.

The chain recombines TRBV27 with TRBJ2-1; TRBD2 might be the D (5 bases). This CDR3 is built from 14 residues. V was shortened by 5 bases and J by 1 base, with 9 bases between the two germline ends. Germline V CDR1 and CDR2: MNHEY, SMNVEV (reference sequence). DNA of the CDR3: TGTGCCAGCAGTAAACTAGGTTCCTACAATGAGCAGTTCTTC. Protein: CASSKLGSYNEQFF.

As regards this clone: Other DNA sequences in the same sample also yield this CDR3. This chain joins TRBV5-1 and TRBJ2-2; 7 bases agree with TRBD1. The germline CDR1 and CDR2 sequences are SGHRS and YFSETQ. The CDR3 is 16 residues long. Trimming cost V 2 bases and J 2 bases; bases outside gene matches: 6. The CDR3: CASSFTGTANTGELFF. Written as DNA, the CDR3 is TGCGCCAGCAGCTTTACCGGGACAGCAAACACCGGGGAGCTGTTTTTT.

The chain employs TRBV18 and TRBJ1-1, with D hard to call. CDR3 size: 13 residues. The V end lost 1 base, the J end lost 2 bases, and 5 bases lay between the germline ends. Per germline, CDR1 KGHSH and CDR2 LQKENI. The CDR3: CASSPRGNTEAFF. The CDR3 coding sequence is TGTGCCAGCTCACCACGGGGAAACACTGAAGCTTTCTTT.

This clone occurred once. The chain carries TRBV10-2 and TRBJ1-4; no clear D. The germline gives CDR1 WSHSY, CDR2 SAAADI. Trimming stripped 4 bases from V and 6 bases from J, with 9 bases between. The CDR3 extends over 13 amino acids. The CDR3 loop is CASSGSEDEKLFF. The CDR3 DNA reads as TGCGCCAGCAGTGGGTCAGAGGATGAAAAACTGTTTTTT.

The rearrangement joins TRBV4-3 to TRBJ2-7; D remains ambiguous. Germline V lookup: CDR1 LGHNA, CDR2 YSLEER. The CDR3 runs 14 residues. Trimming removed 0 bases from V and 3 bases from J, with 9 bases in between. The CDR3: CASSQDSKGYEQYF. The CDR3 nucleotides read TGCGCCAGCAGCCAAGATTCAAAGGGCTACGAGCAGTACTTC.

The chain combines TRBV28 with TRBJ2-3, with 7 bases that match TRBD2. Germline V gene data show CDR1 as MDHEN and CDR2 as SYDVKM. The CDR3 is made up of 15 amino acids. Trimming at V came to 7 bases and at J to 1 base, leaving 8 bases not matched to a gene. Here the CDR3 reads CASTFGRAGTDTQYF. Here the CDR3 DNA reads TGTGCCAGCACCTTTGGGAGGGCCGGCACAGATACGCAGTATTTT.

This chain connects TRBV11-2 to TRBJ1-1, with D possibly being TRBD1 (5 bases). Germline lookup yields CDR1 SGHAT and CDR2 FQNNGV. The CDR3 consists of 13 residues. V was cut by 7 bases and J by 2 bases, with 11 bases left in between. The CDR3: CASTEGSNTEAFF. DNA for the CDR3: TGTGCCAGCACCGAGGGGAGTAACACTGAAGCTTTCTTT.

The chain recombines TRBV13 with TRBJ2-1; TRBD2 matches at 7 bases. J gave up 5 bases and V 4 bases, and 8 bases lay outside the gene matches. Germline V gene lookup returns CDR1 PRHDT and CDR2 FYEKMQ (reference sequence). The CDR3 runs 15 residues. Here the CDR3 DNA reads TGTGCCAGCAGCTCCCGGCTAGCGGTAAACAATGAGCAGTTCTTC. Translating gives CASSSRLAVNNEQFF.

This clone has a handful of counts. J is TRBJ2-7 and V is TRBV11-2; 7 bases are shared with TRBD2. Germline V CDR1 and CDR2: SGHAT, FQNNGV. V gave up 8 bases and J gave up 4 bases; unmatched junction bases: 8. CDR3 length: 13 residues. CDR3 nucleotides: TGTGCCAGCCTAACGGGGGGTCAGTACGAGCAGTACTTC. As protein: CASLTGGQYEQYF.

This sequence joins TRBV11-2 and TRBJ2-1; a weak D match, TRBD2 (6 bases). The V gene lost 1 base and the J gene lost 4 bases, with 14 bases spanning the gap. The CDR3 contains 16 residues. Per germline, CDR1 SGHAT and CDR2 FQNNGV. The CDR3 spells CASSLGGLALYNEQFF. As DNA, the CDR3 is TGTGCCAGCAGCTTAGGGGGCCTAGCGCTGTACAATGAGCAGTTCTTC.

The chain carries TRBV27 and TRBJ2-3, with 11 nucleotides matching TRBD2. The CDR3 is 16 residues long. V trimming: 4 bases; J trimming: 0 bases; junction bases outside the gene matches: 3. The germline gives CDR1 MNHEY, CDR2 SMNVEV (reference sequence). CDR3 residues: CASSWGLAVSTDTQYF. The CDR3 DNA is TGTGCCAGCAGTTGGGGACTAGCGGTTAGCACAGATACGCAGTATTTT.

With respect to this clone: This CDR3 is also generated by other DNA sequences in the sample. The rearrangement joins TRBV7-9 to TRBJ1-4, with D possibly matching TRBD1 (5 bases). The CDR3 contains 13 residues. CDR1 SEHNR and CDR2 FQNEAQ come from the germline V gene (reference sequence). Trimming took 3 bases from V and 7 from J, leaving 9 bases between them. The chain's CDR3 is CASSLKQGEKLFF. The CDR3, as DNA: TGTGCCAGCAGCTTGAAGCAGGGTGAAAAACTGTTTTTT.

The chain carries TRBV27 and TRBJ1-5; TRBD1 matches at 7 bases. The V gene end was trimmed by 5 bases and the J gene end by 6 bases; junction bases not matched to a gene: 7. Germline values: CDR1 MNHEY, CDR2 SMNVEV (reference sequence). The CDR3 extends over 14 amino acids. CDR3 bases: TGTGCCAGCAGTCCAGGGGGATGGAGTCAGCCCCAGCATTTT. Translated: CASSPGGWSQPQHF.

The chain carries TRBV29-1 and TRBJ2-1; D is possibly TRBD2 (5 bases). V lost 3 bases and J lost 0, with 18 bases in between. From germline, CDR1 is SQVTM and CDR2 ANQGSEA. This CDR3 spans 17 amino acids. The CDR3 spells CSVEGGETKSSYNEQFF. In nucleotides, the CDR3 is TGCAGCGTTGAGGGTGGGGAGACTAAGAGCTCCTACAATGAGCAGTTCTTC.

The DNA of the CDR3 is TGTGCCAGCAGCTTTCGTTGGGAGCAGTACTTC. The encoded protein is CASSFRWEQYF. This chain joins TRBV28 and TRBJ2-7; no definite D call. The CDR3 contains 11 residues. Trimming pared 6 bases from V and 7 bases from J, leaving 10 bases between. Germline V gene sequence: CDR1 MDHEN, CDR2 SYDVKM.

V usage is TRBV6-6 and J usage is TRBJ1-2; D remains ambiguous. From germline, CDR1 is MNHNY and CDR2 SVGAGI (reference sequence). The CDR3 sequence is 16 residues long. The V end was cut by 0 bases, the J end by 7 bases, with 18 bases between. The CDR3 sequence is CASSYSLGSPEFGYTF. The CDR3 DNA reads TGTGCCAGCAGTTACTCCCTCGGATCTCCGGAATTTGGCTACACCTTC.

This clone showed up just once. The rearrangement links TRBV5-1 to TRBJ1-1; TRBD1 might be the D (5 bases). CDR3 length: 16 residues. CDR1 is SGHRS, CDR2 YFSETQ, per germline. V was clipped by 0 bases and J by 6 bases, with 18 bases between them. Here the CDR3 reads CASSLESQGSRPEAFF. CDR3 in DNA: TGCGCCAGCAGCTTGGAGAGTCAGGGATCGCGACCTGAAGCTTTCTTT.